This record concerns one TCR beta chain sequence. The antigen is undetermined. The record originates from a study of PD-L1 blockade in urothelial cancer. In the study overall: Males with urothelial cancer arising in the bladder constituted most of the roughly 30 patients. Treatment start was followed by blood analysis at 3 weeks (second dose) and again at 6 weeks. Study results and caveats: Tumor-associated TCR clones expanded more in blood at 3 weeks in patients with durable benefit.

Repertoires were generated with immunoSEQ multiplex PCR, while TCRdb's copy carries only in-frame clones and drops some. The table lists around 46,000 clones, 82% of them singletons. V shed 0 bases, J shed 1 base, and the junction held 9 bases outside the gene matches. Germline values: CDR1 GTSNPN, CDR2 SVGIG (reference sequence). The CDR3 runs to 18 residues. The time point denotes: peripheral blood 6 weeks after treatment start. This chain joins TRBV30 and TRBJ2-6, with TRBD1 matching 7 bases. The TCR originated in a man between 60 and 75 years old with urothelial cancer. The specimen was PBMCs, collected around atezolizumab (anti-PD-L1) treatment. The CDR3 protein is CAWSVMTGSISGANVLTF. The CDR3 DNA follows: TGTGCCTGGAGTGTAATGACAGGGAGTATTTCTGGGGCCAACGTCCTGACTTTC.